This T cell receptor beta chain came from a study of identical twins (dated by TCRdb to between 2015 and 2016). Concerning the study at large: To test whether fetal clonotypes persist, this study deep-sequenced TCR alpha and beta repertoires from monozygotic twins, from unrelated adults of various ages, and from cord blood. Replicate twin experiments were performed at different times using different library preparation protocols to rule out contamination. Study-wide findings and limitations: A weaker excess of twin sharing was found in beta out-of-frame sequences because the signal-to-noise ratio was lowered by fewer shared sequences. Zero-insertion analyses could be partly confounded by invariant T cells such as MAIT and iNKT, though diverse VJ usage argued against such confounding for most clonotypes. Out-of-frame TCR alpha sharing in monozygotic twins was systematically underestimated by recombination models, whereas sharing between unrelated individuals was in agreement with the recombination models. Compared with coincidental sharing between unrelated individuals, an excess of low generation-probability sequences was observed among out-of-frame TCR alpha sequences shared between twins. Because the same donors could not be followed over many years, the conclusions depended on cross-sectional statistical analysis. Fewer insertions were carried by abundant cord blood beta clonotypes, a similar but weaker trend appeared in young adult naive repertoires, and no such trend appeared in memory repertoires.

Every donor in the study was a healthy Caucasian. Three pairs of female monozygotic twins, all aged roughly 18 to 29 years, were included in the twin cohort. Using Miltenyi CD45RO+ enrichment and human naive T-cell isolation kits, memory (CD45RO+) and naive T cells were isolated from PBMC. The receptor library was made with 5' RACE. This sample was sequenced with an Illumina HiSeq 2000. A universal primer binding site was added through template switching, and the final cDNA carried a unique molecular identifier so that TCR cDNA molecules could be counted accurately. Specific primers in the conserved constant-segment region were used to synthesize first-strand cDNA for TCR alpha and beta chains. To control for contamination, every cDNA library carried two barcodes: a SMART-Mk sample barcode plus Illumina barcodes. Two successive PCR steps introduced TruSeq adapter sequences along with Illumina sample barcodes. TCR alpha and beta cDNA libraries were sequenced on the Illumina HiSeq platform with custom primers. For the original study's pipeline: MiGEC was used to process raw reads and extract unique molecular identifiers, and MiXCR was used to find CDR3 positions. Recombination models were inferred per individual with the repgenHMM and IGoR tools using an EM algorithm. Shared clonotype analysis was performed with the tcR package in R, normalizing sharing by the product of cloneset sizes. To study raw recombination free of thymic and clonal selection effects, out-of-frame nonproductive sequences were analyzed. The public reads were reanalyzed by TCRdb: fastp trimming at Q25, MiXCR alignment, in-frame beta chains only. One record per CDR3 amino acid sequence lists the most common genes and DNA. The V and J calls, along with clone size, are taken from TCRdb and not from the paper's own processing. Here the sample has a few hundred thousand distinct CDR3 sequences; about 13% occur a single time. About 3.9% of the sample is held by the ten biggest clonotypes.

A word on this clonotype: Its antigen remains unidentified. No base-level quality is on record; no much larger clone is a single base apart.

This same sample was also taken into another study, of yellow fever vaccine responses in identical twins. That second publication adds: According to the authors, the vaccine-induced T cell response in identical twins seemed to be partly convergent and partly specific to each individual. Focusing on identical twins, the study followed the T cell clones that responded to the vaccine, and did so with precision.

The source material was memory (CD45RO+) T cells sorted from blood. The cell subset or site label, read with the paper, signifies: CD45RO+ enriched T cells. The sequence was obtained from a woman younger than 35 in good health.

The CDR3 here reads CSAYQRGHTDTQYF. The DNA sequence reads TGCAGTGCTTACCAGCGGGGACACACAGATACGCAGTATTTT. The chain is assembled from TRBV20-1 and TRBJ2-3, with a weak D call of TRBD2 (7 bases match). The germline ends are 14 bases apart after V is trimmed by 5 bases and J by 2 bases. The germline V gene encodes CDR1 DFQATT and CDR2 SNEGSKA (reference sequence). The CDR3 sequence holds 14 residues, the cysteine and phenylalanine included. Solely the CDR3 DNA is kept, with 42 bases framed from the first base.